The entry below gives a single T cell receptor beta chain sequence along with its context. Its binding antigen is unknown. One base away there is no much larger clone; base qualities are not given. One collaborating source in Seattle enrolled patients while the patients were actively infected and followed the patients over time throughout the course of disease. The collaborating institutions used their own protocols to collect whole blood in K2EDTA tubes. For TCRbeta analysis, collaborator samples were shipped as frozen whole blood, as isolated PBMCs, or as DNA extracted from either sample type. V and J are trimmed by 5 bases and 7 bases, and the gene matches miss 8 bases of the junction. Sequences SGHAT (CDR1) and FQNNGV (CDR2) are obtained from the germline V gene. The CDR3 covers 15 residues, taking in both the cysteine and the phenylalanine. Of all the DNA, just the CDR3 is kept, 45 bases in frame from base 1.

This specimen comes from a study of blood T cell repertoires in COVID-19 (dated by TCRdb to 2018 to 2020). About the investigation overall: Samples from collaborators originated in the United States, Italy and Spain and spanned both the acute and convalescent phases of COVID-19. The prospective study material was composed of cDNA or gDNA derived from T cells, B-cell-depleted T cells, or PBMCs. Samples came from the ongoing ImmuneRACE study (first 160 participants) plus 1,254 subjects from 6 global collaborators. A de-identified subject ID, COVID-19 status, age in years and sex were almost always included in the sample metadata. Deeply sampled blood TCRbeta repertoires from subjects exposed to, actively infected with, or recovered from COVID-19 were included in the dataset. Where HLA class I and class II types were available, the types were taken from metadata supplied by the sample provider, not from assay-based typing. The repertoires were made available in a free public database intended to serve as a resource for research on the immune response to SARS-CoV-2. Results the study describes overall, beyond this receptor: Clinical and demographic metadata were provided uncurated, with the amount varying by source and participant.

TCRbeta CDR3 regions were amplified from genomic DNA by means of the immunoSEQ Assay, a bias-controlled multiplex PCR. Per the authors' processing: The number of nucleated cells in each sample was estimated by amplification of reference gene primers within the assay. Sequence reads were collapsed and filtered to measure the absolute abundance of every unique TCRbeta CDR3 rearrangement. For each sample, productive Simpson clonality was calculated as the square root of Simpson's diversity index over productive rearrangements. Sourced from immuneACCESS, this table was stored by TCRdb with only in-frame sequences that have V and J called. A share of the clones is absent; for the studies checked, an unresolved V gene accounts for under half, and the remainder has no known explanation. V, J and clone size are taken as reported in that table, and D and trimming were inferred from the DNA itself. The sample profile shows about 270,000 clones; less than 85% of them were found once. The ten most abundant clones make up more than 1.2% of the sample.

The receptor's source is a human donor with COVID-19, enrolled during active disease. The donor label of this sample is uncertain. The material sequenced was peripheral blood. The chain employs TRBV11-2 and TRBJ2-1, with 10 central nucleotides matching TRBD2. The DNA sequence is as follows: TGTGCCAGCAGCGTCCCTAGCGGGAGTTTTAATGAGCAGTTCTTC. This sequence encodes CASSVPSGSFNEQFF.